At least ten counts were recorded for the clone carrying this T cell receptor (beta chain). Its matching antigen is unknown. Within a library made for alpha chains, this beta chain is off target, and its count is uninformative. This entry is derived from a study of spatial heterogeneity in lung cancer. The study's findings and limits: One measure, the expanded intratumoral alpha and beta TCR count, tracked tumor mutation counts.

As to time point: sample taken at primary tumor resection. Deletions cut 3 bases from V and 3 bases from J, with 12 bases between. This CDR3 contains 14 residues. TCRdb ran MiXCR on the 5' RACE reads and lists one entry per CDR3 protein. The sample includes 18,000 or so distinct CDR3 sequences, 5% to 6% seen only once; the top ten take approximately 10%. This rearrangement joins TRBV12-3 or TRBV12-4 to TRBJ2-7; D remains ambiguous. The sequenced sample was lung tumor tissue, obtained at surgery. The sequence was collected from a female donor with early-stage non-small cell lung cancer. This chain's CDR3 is CASSFLSDYYEQYF. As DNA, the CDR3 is TGTGCCAGCAGTTTCTTATCCGATTACTACGAGCAGTACTTC.